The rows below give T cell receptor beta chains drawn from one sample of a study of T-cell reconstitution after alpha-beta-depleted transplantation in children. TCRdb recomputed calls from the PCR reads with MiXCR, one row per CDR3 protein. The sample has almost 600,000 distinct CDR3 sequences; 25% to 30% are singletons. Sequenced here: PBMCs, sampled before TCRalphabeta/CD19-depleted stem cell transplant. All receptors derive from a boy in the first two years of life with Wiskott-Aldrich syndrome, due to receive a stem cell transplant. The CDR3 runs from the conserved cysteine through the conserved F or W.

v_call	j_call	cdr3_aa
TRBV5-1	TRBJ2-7	CASSLSSDLLFYEQYF
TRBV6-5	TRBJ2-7	CASSYLGQGDEQYF
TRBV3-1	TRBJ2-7	CASSQSRSSGTYEQYF
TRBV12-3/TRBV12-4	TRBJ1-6	CASSLQGTGSPLHF
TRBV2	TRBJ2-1	CASSASGSLYNEQFF
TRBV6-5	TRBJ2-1	CASSWASEQFF
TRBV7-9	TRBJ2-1	CASSLDWREQFF
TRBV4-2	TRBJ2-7	CASSQKGPPYEQYF
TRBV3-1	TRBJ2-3	CASSQDGSISDTQYF
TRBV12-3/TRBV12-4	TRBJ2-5	CASRPDREETQYF